A single sample is the source of the 30 T cell receptor beta chains below, sequenced in a study of blood T cell repertoires in COVID-19. Clones were sequenced by immunoSEQ multiplex PCR, and TCRdb holds only the in-frame ones, with some missing. The table records around 700,000 clones, approximately 90% of them present only once. Sequencing input: peripheral blood. All receptors derive from a young woman with acute or convalescent COVID-19.

The chain employs TRBV19 and TRBJ2-5; possible D gene TRBD1, 6 bases. The V gene's germline CDR1 is LNHDA and CDR2 SQIVND (reference sequence). Trimming removed 3 bases from V and 4 bases from J, with 21 bases in between. The CDR3 extends over 17 amino acids. CDR3 sequence (DNA): TGTGCCAGTAGTATCGGGTTGGTTGGGGGCGCGGGAGAGACCCAGTACTTC. It is translated as CASSIGLVGGAGETQYF.

A few counts support this clone. The chain joins TRBV5-1 to TRBJ1-5, with D perhaps matching TRBD1 (5 bases). Trimming shortened V by 4 bases and J by 2 bases, and 13 bases separated the two germline ends. This CDR3 has 15 residues. Germline V lookup: CDR1 SGHRS, CDR2 YFSETQ. The CDR3 sequence: CASSIDGGGNQPQHF. CDR3 nucleotides: TGCGCCAGCAGCATAGACGGGGGGGGCAATCAGCCCCAGCATTTT.

This sequence joins TRBV5-6 and TRBJ2-5; D is possibly TRBD1 (6 bases). Germline V CDR1 and CDR2: SGHDT, YYEEEE. The germline V and J ends were trimmed by 4 bases and 4 bases, with 14 bases remaining between them. CDR3 size: 14 residues. CDR3 nucleotides: TGTGCCAGCAGCGCAACAGGGTTCGTAGAGACCCAGTACTTC. As protein: CASSATGFVETQYF.

The gene calls are TRBV6-5 and TRBJ2-1; no firm D call. Trimming took 8 bases from V and 0 from J, leaving 14 bases between them. In germline, CDR1 is MNHEY, CDR2 SVGAGI. The length of the CDR3 is 15 residues. CDR3 residues: CASSPASSSYNEQFF. CDR3 bases: TGTGCCAGCTCCCCCGCCTCGAGCTCCTACAATGAGCAGTTCTTC.

The chain joins TRBV29-1 to TRBJ1-4; 11 bases agree with TRBD1. J gave up 7 bases and V 8 bases, and 3 bases lay outside the gene matches. The CDR3 is 12 residues long. Looked up from germline, CDR1 is SQVTM and CDR2 is ANQGSEA. The DNA of the CDR3 is TGCAGCATCGGACAGGGGGCTGAAAAACTGTTTTTT. It is translated as CSIGQGAEKLFF.

This sequence joins TRBV6-5 and TRBJ1-5, with D possibly TRBD1 on 5 matching bases. The CDR3 length is 15 residues. Per germline, CDR1 MNHEY and CDR2 SVGAGI. V was shortened by 7 bases and J by 0 bases, with 13 bases between the two germline ends. CDR3 sequence: CASTGGPYSNQPQHF. CDR3 DNA sequence: TGTGCCAGCACCGGGGGTCCATATAGCAATCAGCCCCAGCATTTT.

This sequence joins TRBV9 and TRBJ2-2; D unresolved. V gave up 0 bases and J gave up 3 bases, with 9 bases separating them. CDR3 length: 15 residues. Germline loops: CDR1 SGDLS, CDR2 YYNGEE. The CDR3 reads CASSVGAAYTGELFF. In DNA form, the CDR3 reads TGTGCCAGCAGCGTAGGGGCAGCCTACACCGGGGAGCTGTTTTTT.

This chain connects TRBV9 to TRBJ1-2, with TRBD1 identical over 8 bases. The J segment lost 8 bases and the V segment lost 0 bases, leaving 6 bases of the junction unmatched. Germline V gene sequence: CDR1 SGDLS, CDR2 YYNGEE. The length of the CDR3 is 14 residues. The CDR3 DNA sequence: TGTGCCAGCAGCGTAGGGGACAGGATAGAAGGCTACACCTTC. Translating it yields CASSVGDRIEGYTF. Filled out from reference TRBV9 and TRBJ1-2, the complete variable domain reads DSGVTQTPKHLITATGQRVTLRCSPRSGDLSVYWYQQSLDQGLQFLIQYYNGEERAKGNILERFSAQQFPDLHSELNLSSLELGDSALYFCASSVGDRIEGYTFGSGTRLTVV.

The chain employs TRBV21-1 and TRBJ1-1. TRBV21-1 is designated a pseudogene. There are 13 residues in the CDR3. In nucleotides, the CDR3 is TGTGCCAGCAGGAAGCTCGCGAACACTGAAGCTTTCTTT. Translating it yields CASRKLANTEAFF.

V and J are TRBV2 and TRBJ1-1; D uncertain. Germline lookup yields CDR1 SNHLY and CDR2 FYNNEI. The CDR3 is 14 residues long. Between the trimmed V and J ends, which lost 6 bases and 1 base, there was a span of 12 bases. The CDR3 spells CASSLHRGNTEAFF. CDR3 DNA sequence: TGTGCCAGCAGCCTACATCGCGGGAACACTGAAGCTTTCTTT.

The chain couples TRBV4-2 to TRBJ2-7; TRBD1 agrees at 7 bases. V gave up 7 bases and J gave up 1 base; unmatched junction bases: 4. Germline CDR1 and CDR2: LGHNA and YNFKEQ. CDR3 size: 13 residues. CDR3 in amino acids: CASKSDRSYEQYF. The CDR3 DNA is TGTGCCAGCAAGTCGGACAGGTCCTACGAGCAGTACTTC.

This chain joins TRBV2 and TRBJ2-7, with 11 bases fitting TRBD2. Looked up from germline, CDR1 is SNHLY and CDR2 is FYNNEI. The CDR3 covers 15 residues. Trimming at V came to 5 bases and at J to 2 bases, leaving 5 bases not matched to a gene. For the CDR3, the DNA is TGTGCCAGCAGTTCCCTAGCGGGGGGTGCCTACGAGCAGTACTTC. Translated, it gives CASSSLAGGAYEQYF.

The V gene is TRBV6-6, the J gene TRBJ2-1, with 10 bases matching TRBD1. The CDR3 has 15 residues. V trimming: 2 bases; J trimming: 8 bases; junction bases outside the gene matches: 6. Germline CDR1 MNHNY, CDR2 SVGAGI (reference sequence). The CDR3 loop is CASSYRDRGSDEQFF. CDR3 coding DNA: TGTGCCAGCAGTTACCGGGACAGGGGATCCGATGAGCAGTTCTTC.

This clone was recorded many times. This rearrangement joins TRBV12-3 or TRBV12-4 to TRBJ1-1; D call uncertain. The CDR3 contains 13 residues. Deletions cut 3 bases from V and 6 bases from J, with 11 bases between. The CDR3 nucleotides read TGTGCCAGCAGTTTTTCCGCGGGCCCTGAAGCTTTCTTT. It specifies CASSFSAGPEAFF.

The V and J genes are TRBV21-1 and TRBJ2-2; the table's D gene call, TRBD1, was not cross checked with the DNA. TRBV21-1 has pseudogene status. The CDR3 runs to 15 residues. The CDR3, as DNA: TGTGCCAGCAGCATCCGGACAGGGAACACCGGGGAGCTGTTTTTT. Translated, it gives CASSIRTGNTGELFF.

This sequence joins TRBV13 and TRBJ2-7; D is possibly TRBD2 (5 bases). Trimming shortened V by 0 bases and J by 12 bases, and 15 bases separated the two germline ends. The CDR3 consists of 13 residues. The germline CDR1 and CDR2 sequences are PRHDT and FYEKMQ (reference sequence). CDR3 nucleotides: TGTGCCAGCAGCTTAGGCGGGGAGACCACCCGGTACTTC. Translation: CASSLGGETTRYF.

The CDR3 loop is CASSQGVGQGVDGELFF. The CDR3 DNA follows: TGTGCCAGCAGCCAGGGGGTCGGACAGGGAGTTGACGGGGAGCTGTTTTTT. The chain has TRBV3-1 (or the pseudogene TRBV3-2) and TRBJ2-2; 8 bases agree with TRBD1. V lost 3 bases to trimming and J lost 7 bases; unmatched junction nucleotides: 13. Germline V gene sequence: CDR1 LGHDT, CDR2 YNNKEL (reference sequence). The CDR3 covers 17 residues.

This chain connects TRBV7-2 to TRBJ2-7; maybe TRBD2 (7 bases). V lost 8 bases to trimming and J lost 5 bases, with 13 bases between them. The CDR3 extends over 12 amino acids. Germline values: CDR1 SGHTA, CDR2 FQGNSA. CDR3 nucleotide sequence: TGTGCCAGCGGGGGGGCCATCCACGAGCAGTACTTC. Its protein product is CASGGAIHEQYF.

CDR3 amino acids: CASSSQNSGNTIYF. As DNA, the CDR3 is TGTGCCAGCAGCTCCCAGAACTCTGGAAACACCATATATTTT. The rearrangement uses TRBV11-3 and TRBJ1-3, with D uncertain. CDR3 length equals 14 residues. Germline CDR1 SGHNT, CDR2 YENEEA. V was pared by 4 bases and J by 0 bases, with 7 bases between.

This sequence joins TRBV7-9 and TRBJ1-2; D possibly corresponds to TRBD1 (5 bases). This CDR3 contains 14 residues. CDR1 and CDR2 from the germline V gene are SEHNR and FQNEAQ (reference sequence). V lost 6 bases and J lost 0, with 11 bases in between. CDR3 residues: CASRSHRSNYGYTF. In DNA, the CDR3 is TGTGCCAGCAGATCCCACAGGTCTAACTATGGCTACACCTTC. Supplemented by reference TRBV7-9 and TRBJ1-2, the full variable domain reads DTGVSQNPRHKITKRGQNVTFRCDPISEHNRLYWYRQTLGQGPEFLTYFQNEAQLEKSRLLSDRFSAERPKGSFSTLEIQRTEQGDSAMYLCASRSHRSNYGYTFGSGTRLTVV.

The gene calls are TRBV27 and TRBJ2-3; D perhaps matches TRBD1 (6 bases). Germline CDR1 and CDR2: MNHEY and SMNVEV (reference sequence). The CDR3 runs 15 residues. V dropped 7 bases and J dropped 1 base, with 15 bases sitting between them. The CDR3 loop reads CASTAGVLGTDTQYF. The CDR3 DNA sequence: TGTGCCAGCACCGCAGGGGTTTTGGGCACAGATACGCAGTATTTT.

This clone appeared a single time. V and J are TRBV10-3 and TRBJ2-3; 9 bases are a match to TRBD1. V was clipped by 10 bases and J by 1 base; unmatched bases: 9. CDR1 and CDR2 (germline): ENHRY, SYGVKD. The length of the CDR3 is 15 residues. In DNA, the CDR3 is TGTGCCACCGCACAGGGGGCGCTTGGCACAGATACGCAGTATTTT. Its protein product is CATAQGALGTDTQYF.

The genes are TRBV19 and TRBJ1-5; D possibly corresponds to TRBD1 (6 bases). This CDR3 has 16 amino acids. Deletions cut 5 bases from V and 0 bases from J, with 14 bases between. Germline CDR1 LNHDA, CDR2 SQIVND (reference sequence). As DNA, the CDR3 is TGTGCCAGTAGTCTCCCGACAGGTTATAGCAATCAGCCCCAGCATTTT. This codes for CASSLPTGYSNQPQHF.

This rearrangement joins TRBV7-9 to TRBJ2-2; possibly TRBD1 for D (6 bases). V lost 2 bases and J 6 bases, leaving 16 bases between the germline ends. This CDR3 region has 16 residues. CDR1 and CDR2 from the germline V gene are SEHNR and FQNEAQ (reference sequence). CDR3 nucleotides: TGTGCCAGCAGCTTATATCAGGCCAGGGGCGCCGGGGAGCTGTTTTTT. It specifies CASSLYQARGAGELFF. Drawing the rest from reference TRBV7-9 and TRBJ2-2, the complete variable domain is DTGVSQNPRHKITKRGQNVTFRCDPISEHNRLYWYRQTLGQGPEFLTYFQNEAQLEKSRLLSDRFSAERPKGSFSTLEIQRTEQGDSAMYLCASSLYQARGAGELFFGEGSRLTVL.

The chain uses TRBV5-1 and TRBJ1-4, with no clear D. Trimming shortened V by 4 bases and J by 7 bases, and 11 bases separated the two germline ends. The CDR3 extends over 13 amino acids. Germline CDR1 and CDR2: SGHRS and YFSETQ. In DNA, the CDR3 is TGCGCCAGCAGCAGGGAGGGAAGTGAAAAACTGTTTTTT. Protein sequence: CASSREGSEKLFF.

The chain uses TRBV5-6 and TRBJ1-6; no clear D. Per the germline V gene, CDR1 is SGHDT and CDR2 is YYEEEE. V was clipped by 4 bases and J by 2 bases, with 16 bases between them. This CDR3 spans 17 amino acids. In DNA form, the CDR3 reads TGTGCCAGCAGCCCCATGTTGGGAGGCACCTATAATTCACCCCTCCACTTT. Protein product: CASSPMLGGTYNSPLHF.

The chain employs TRBV15 and TRBJ1-5, with D unresolved. In germline, CDR1 is LNHNV, CDR2 YYDKDF (reference sequence). The CDR3 is 15 residues long. Trimming removed 5 bases from V and 3 bases from J, with 14 bases in between. The CDR3 DNA reads TGTGCCACCAGCGTCGGCGGGCAGGTCAATCAGCCCCAGCATTTT. Translation gives CATSVGGQVNQPQHF. Full variable domain (missing parts from reference TRBV15 and TRBJ1-5): DAMVIQNPRYQVTQFGKPVTLSCSQTLNHNVMYWYQQKSSQAPKLLFHYYDKDFNNEADTPDNFQSRRPNTSFCFLDIRSPGLGDTAMYLCATSVGGQVNQPQHFGDGTRLSIL.

The CDR3, as DNA: TGTGCCAGCAGCTTAGGCCACAGGGTGAACACTGAAGCTTTCTTT. Translated, it gives CASSLGHRVNTEAFF. This chain links TRBV7-2 with TRBJ1-1; possibly TRBD1 for D (6 bases). The germline V gene encodes CDR1 SGHTA and CDR2 FQGNSA. The length of the CDR3 is 15 residues. V lost 1 base, J lost 0 bases, and 9 bases lay in between.

This clone was seen many times. The chain recombines TRBV6-2 or TRBV6-3 with TRBJ2-1, with 7 bases matching TRBD2. CDR1 is MNHEY, CDR2 SVGEGT, per germline. Losses at the gene ends were 4 bases for V and 9 bases for J; bases not matched to a gene: 15. CDR3 length equals 16 residues. The CDR3 sequence: CASSLFGGVHLGEQFF. The DNA of the CDR3 is TGTGCCAGCAGTTTGTTTGGGGGGGTGCACCTGGGTGAGCAGTTCTTC.

CDR3 protein: CASSHVRDSEAFF. The CDR3 DNA sequence: TGTGCCAGCAGCCACGTCCGGGACAGTGAAGCTTTCTTT. The chain is built from TRBV7-8 and TRBJ1-1, with 7 bases that match TRBD1. Germline CDR1 reads SGHVS; CDR2 reads FQNEAQ. The CDR3 sequence is 13 residues long. Trimming at V came to 5 bases and at J to 7 bases, leaving 7 bases not matched to a gene. The full variable domain, completed using reference TRBV7-8 and TRBJ1-1, is GAGVSQSPRYKVAKRGQDVALRCDPISGHVSLFWYQQALGQGPEFLTYFQNEAQLDKSGLPSDRFFAERPEGSVSTLKIQRTQQEDSAVYLCASSHVRDSEAFFGQGTRLTVV.